The source of this T cell receptor (beta chain) is a study of CD8+ T cells in alopecia areata (dated by TCRdb to 2016 to 2018). Background on the whole study: The treated patients took part in an open-label pilot trial in which moderate-to-severe alopecia areata was treated with oral tofacitinib at 5 to 10 mg twice daily. Biopsies were taken from tofacitinib-treated patients at baseline and again at 4 and 24 weeks into treatment, and several of those patients also had a later scalp biopsy. For the treated patients, the SALT score, which quantifies what percentage of scalp surface area is affected, served as the measure of disease severity. Scalp tissue and sorted CD4+ and CD8+ peripheral blood T cells from patchy and totalis/universalis alopecia areata patients and from healthy controls were covered by human TCRbeta sequencing. TCRbeta CDR3 regions were amplified by immunoSEQ multiplex PCR with 35 Vbeta forward and 13 Jbeta reverse primers. RNA was extracted with the PAXgene miRNA kit for fixed scalp, the miRNeasy kit for PBMCs, and the RNeasy kit for mouse skin. Clonality in the scalp was compared among normal scalp (n=4), patchy alopecia areata scalp (n=8), and alopecia totalis/universalis scalp (n=8). Tofacitinib was administered for 6 to 18 months, and 6 months of follow-up off drug were then conducted to assess delayed response and recurrence. The study used high-throughput TCRbeta sequencing to examine T cell clonal expansion in alopecia areata, in both the C3H/HeJ mouse model and human patients. Overall study outcomes, separate from this receptor: The treated cohort was small, with a single nonresponder, so links between baseline CD8+ expansion and response need larger studies. Tofacitinib significantly decreased scalp clonality and the number of expanded CD8+ clones among the top 100 scalp clones. Compared with mice, TCR sequences shared between patients were less clear, possibly partly because of HLA diversity across the patient population. Compared with normal scalp, lesional scalp, particularly in alopecia totalis/universalis, had higher clonality and more expanded CD8+ clones, which suggests antigenic drive. Many expanded lesional clones persisted in scalp and blood during tofacitinib treatment, which may partly explain relapse after stopping treatment. Resident alphabeta T cells in normal human skin are also sequenced, complicating scalp TCR repertoire analysis, unlike mouse skin dominated by gammadelta T cells.

A remark on this clone: The antigen this receptor binds is unknown. It has no much larger one-base neighbor in the sample; base qualities were not kept.

The treatment or condition label for this specimen denotes: oral pan-JAK inhibitor, 5-10 mg twice daily. Lesional scalp punch biopsies and peripheral blood were collected from alopecia areata patients. After PBMCs were isolated by density centrifugation and stained for CD3, CD4 and CD8, a FACSAria was used to sort CD4+ and CD8+ T cells. The library was built by means of the immunoSEQ multiplex PCR assay. To provide template for TCR sequencing, every sample had RNA extracted and reverse transcribed into cDNA. First-strand cDNA was synthesized with SuperScript III using a 2:1 mix of oligo-dT and random hexamers. A synthetic immune receptor repertoire was used to measure amplification bias, and any remaining bias was corrected computationally. As for the authors' bioinformatics: Raw reads were preprocessed to remove errors, and CDR3 was defined by IMGT conventions from the conserved cysteine to phenylalanine. Clonality was calculated as 1 minus Shannon entropy normalized by log2 of the number of productive unique TCRs. Whether scalp clones were CD4 or CD8 was inferred by matching scalp TCRbeta sequences against CD4 and CD8 repertoires sorted from blood. Drawn from immuneACCESS, this table holds only the in-frame rearrangements with V and J called that TCRdb kept. Clones are partly lost; checked studies trace under half to an unresolved V gene and leave the rest unexplained. The DNA gave D and trimming, while V, J and clone size come from that table. The sample profile shows 200,000 to 250,000 clones; around two fifths of them were found once. The biggest ten clones account for around 2.8% of the sample.

The CDR3, cysteine through phenylalanine, is 14 amino acids long. Kept here is only the CDR3 DNA, which spans 42 bases and is read in frame from base 1. CDR1 and CDR2 (MNHNY, SVGAGI) derive from the germline V gene (reference sequence). Between the V and J ends, shortened by 7 bases and 4 bases respectively, the junction contains 13 bases. The sample consisted of CD4+ T cells sorted from blood, taken at approximately week 37, from a patient treated with tofacitinib. This sequence was found in a human donor with alopecia areata. The chain is assembled from TRBV6-6 and TRBJ2-2; the D gene is unclear. The CDR3 protein: CASTYGSPTGELFF. Here is the DNA: TGTGCCAGCACCTACGGGTCGCCCACCGGGGAGCTGTTTTTT.